The clone carrying this TCR beta chain appeared a single time. The antigen remains unidentified. The germline V gene has CDR1 SGHTA and CDR2 FQGNSA. The CDR3 has 14 residues. Between the trimmed V and J ends, which lost 1 base and 0 bases, there was a span of 6 bases. The sample belongs to a study of post-analysis software for immune sequencing data. Unique molecular identifiers tagged the TCR beta cDNA libraries. TCRdb processed the PCR reads anew with MiXCR; each CDR3 protein has one entry. This sample has 400,000 to 500,000 distinct CDR3 sequences, with less than 40% found just once. Overall study results and limits: Patients used about 5 TRBV segments, including TRBV5-6, TRBV5-1 and TRBV20-1, more often than controls.

The sequenced material came from blood. The receptor was isolated from a girl between 2 and 10 years old with multiple sclerosis. The V gene is TRBV7-2, the J gene TRBJ1-2; D ambiguous. CDR3 DNA sequence: TGTGCCAGCAGCTTAGACGGGACTAACTATGGCTACACCTTC. The encoded protein is CASSLDGTNYGYTF.